This TCR beta chain stems from a study of blood T cell repertoires in COVID-19. The method was immunoSEQ multiplex PCR; TCRdb's version includes in-frame clones alone and lacks a portion of them. The sample lists around 230,000 clones; approximately 88% were seen once. V was clipped by 2 bases and J by 1 base, with 12 bases between them. Per the germline V gene, CDR1 is MNHEY and CDR2 is SMNVEV (reference sequence). The CDR3 is made up of 17 amino acids. The rearrangement links TRBV27 to TRBJ2-6, with D tentatively TRBD2 (5 bases). The sequenced sample was PBMCs or T cells enriched from blood (not recorded which). The clonotype originates from a woman in her 40s with acute COVID-19. The CDR3 is CASSLISPGSGANVLTF. The CDR3 nucleotides read TGTGCCAGCAGTTTAATTTCCCCGGGGTCTGGGGCCAACGTCCTGACTTTC.